This TCR beta chain came from a study of immune heterogeneity within non-small cell lung tumors. The sample holds many counts of this clonotype. TCR beta CDR3 was amplified by multiplex PCR using 32 V and 13 J primers. TCRdb processed the multiplex PCR reads anew with MiXCR; each CDR3 protein has one entry. This table has over 25,000 distinct CDR3 sequences, less than 35% appearing once. Germline values: CDR1 MNHEY, CDR2 SMNVEV (reference sequence). The CDR3 has 14 amino acids. Trimming cost V 6 bases and J 7 bases; bases outside gene matches: 9. Bulk tumor genomic DNA (roughly 630 ng per sample) served as template. Biopsies, several per primary tumor and spaced far apart, were collected during surgery. Curative surgery was performed on patients who had untreated, newly diagnosed non-small cell lung cancer.

This chain uses TRBV27 with TRBJ2-1; TRBD2 aligns across 7 bases. This clonotype originated in a man aged 35 to 55 with non-small cell lung cancer. Input material: lung tumor tissue. The CDR3 loop is CASRTPGGGNEQFF. CDR3 in DNA: TGTGCCAGCAGGACCCCGGGGGGAGGGAATGAGCAGTTCTTC.